This T cell receptor (beta chain) originates from a study of CD8+ T cells in alopecia areata. This CDR3 has 15 residues. Germline V CDR1 and CDR2: SGHRS, YFSETQ. V lost 6 bases, J lost 7 bases, and 8 bases stayed unmatched. As the sequencing template, cDNA was produced by extracting RNA and reverse transcribing it. The data were produced by immunoSEQ multiplex PCR, yet TCRdb's version contains in-frame clones alone and is incomplete. The sample holds 120,000 or so clones, around three fifths seen once. This TCR was recovered from a human donor with alopecia areata. The sequences come from CD4+ T cells sorted from blood, collected at week 0. The rearrangement uses TRBV5-1 and TRBJ1-6; TRBD1 matches 9 bases. DNA for the CDR3: TGCGCCAGCACTCGGGACAGGGCGCCAAATTCACCCCTCCACTTT. Its protein is CASTRDRAPNSPLHF. The whole variable domain, remainder taken from reference TRBV5-1 and TRBJ1-6, is KAGVTQTPRYLIKTRGQQVTLSCSPISGHRSVSWYQQTPGQGLQFLFEYFSETQRNKGNFPGRFSGRQFSNSRSEMNVSTLELGDSALYLCASTRDRAPNSPLHFGNGTRLTVT.